The 19 T cell receptor beta chains listed next were all sequenced from one sample in a study of blood T cell repertoires in COVID-19. Assay used: immunoSEQ multiplex PCR; TCRdb lists only in-frame clones, some missing. Seen here are fewer than 400,000 clones, about 88% observed once, and the top ten hold approximately 2.9%. The sample was peripheral blood. These receptors all stem from a human donor in a cohort sampled during active COVID-19.

This chain's CDR3 is CASRLAGPQETQYF. CDR3 DNA: TGTGCCAGCAGACTAGCGGGACCCCAAGAGACCCAGTACTTC. The chain recombines TRBV2 with TRBJ2-5, with TRBD2 identical over 10 bases. V was clipped by 6 bases and J by 1 base; unmatched bases: 2. Germline-derived CDR1 and CDR2 are SNHLY and FYNNEI. The CDR3 covers 14 residues.

This clone was picked up a small number of times. The rearrangement links TRBV15 to TRBJ2-1; D remains unclear. This CDR3 comprises 13 residues. Germline assignment: CDR1 LNHNV and CDR2 YYDKDF (reference sequence). The V end was cut by 5 bases, the J end by 5 bases, with 10 bases between. CDR3 in amino acids: CATSRGFDNEQFF. The CDR3 DNA follows: TGTGCCACCAGCCGAGGTTTCGACAATGAGCAGTTCTTC. Combining the CDR3 with reference TRBV15 and TRBJ2-1 gives the whole variable domain DAMVIQNPRYQVTQFGKPVTLSCSQTLNHNVMYWYQQKSSQAPKLLFHYYDKDFNNEADTPDNFQSRRPNTSFCFLDIRSPGLGDTAMYLCATSRGFDNEQFFGPGTRLTVL.

J is TRBJ1-4 and V is TRBV7-9; 9 nucleotides align to TRBD1. CDR1 and CDR2 (germline): SEHNR, FQNEAQ (reference sequence). Trimming cost V 5 bases and J 3 bases; bases outside gene matches: 7. This CDR3 spans 16 amino acids. CDR3 coding DNA: TGTGCCAGCAGCCTTAACAGGGGGCGAGCTAATGAAAAACTGTTTTTT. The encoded protein is CASSLNRGRANEKLFF.

V and J are TRBV6-1 and TRBJ1-6; 9 bases match TRBD1. V lost 4 bases, J lost 4 bases, and 5 bases stayed unmatched. In germline, CDR1 is MNHNS, CDR2 SASEGT. The CDR3 has 16 residues. The CDR3 here is CASSVTTGGYNSPLHF. The CDR3, as DNA: TGTGCCAGCAGTGTGACGACAGGGGGATATAATTCACCCCTCCACTTT.

The chain recombines TRBV15 with TRBJ2-7, with no clear D. The CDR3 sequence is 15 residues long. Trimming pared 0 bases from V and 5 bases from J, leaving 14 bases between. Germline CDR1 LNHNV, CDR2 YYDKDF (reference sequence). The CDR3 is CATSRDRPTAHEQYF. The DNA of the CDR3 is TGTGCCACCAGCAGAGATCGTCCAACAGCCCACGAGCAGTACTTC.

CDR3 nucleotide sequence: TGTGCCAGTACACTGGGGACAGGGACGAACACCGGGGAGCTGTTTTTT. It yields the protein CASTLGTGTNTGELFF. This rearrangement joins TRBV19 to TRBJ2-2; 9 bases map to TRBD1. The germline CDR1 and CDR2 sequences are LNHDA and SQIVND (reference sequence). The ends lost 7 bases at V and 0 bases at J; junction bases unmatched: 6. The CDR3 runs to 16 residues.

This chain connects TRBV7-2 to TRBJ1-1; D uncertain. The CDR3 spans 13 residues. V dropped 7 bases and J dropped 2 bases, with 11 bases sitting between them. CDR1 is SGHTA and CDR2 is FQGNSA in the germline V gene. Written as DNA, the CDR3 is TGTGCCAGCAAACCCCAGGCTAACACTGAAGCTTTCTTT. Translated, it gives CASKPQANTEAFF.

The genes are TRBV7-2 and TRBJ2-7, with 7 bases that match TRBD1. Looked up from germline, CDR1 is SGHTA and CDR2 is FQGNSA. The CDR3 has 14 residues. The V segment lost 0 bases and the J segment 3 bases; nucleotides outside the gene matches: 2. The CDR3 nucleotides are TGTGCCAGCAGCTTAGCCAACAGGGGCTACGAGCAGTACTTC. Its translation is CASSLANRGYEQYF.

V is TRBV9 and J is TRBJ2-2, with TRBD2 identical over 8 bases. Germline CDR1 reads SGDLS; CDR2 reads YYNGEE. V lost 0 bases to trimming and J lost 5 bases; unmatched junction nucleotides: 12. CDR3 size: 18 residues. CDR3 amino acids: CASSVVSSGTLRTGELFF. In DNA, the CDR3 is TGTGCCAGCAGCGTAGTGAGTAGCGGGACCCTGAGGACCGGGGAGCTGTTTTTT.

The rearrangement links TRBV2 to TRBJ1-4, with TRBD1 matching over 12 bases. With 9 bases clipped from V and 6 bases from J, the junction kept 2 bases outside the gene matches. Germline CDR1 is SNHLY and CDR2 is FYNNEI. The length of the CDR3 is 13 residues. CDR3 coding DNA: TGTGCCAGAGGGACAGGGGGCGATGAAAAACTGTTTTTT. This codes for CARGTGGDEKLFF.

This chain links TRBV2 with TRBJ2-7, with 8 bases aligning to TRBD2. Trimming took 5 bases from V and 4 from J; bases not matched to a gene: 1. Germline-derived CDR1 and CDR2 are SNHLY and FYNNEI. This CDR3 contains 12 residues. The CDR3 reads CASSPGGYEQYF. CDR3 DNA sequence: TGTGCCAGCAGTCCGGGGGGGTACGAGCAGTACTTC.

The chain recombines TRBV5-1 with TRBJ2-2; 11 nucleotides line up with TRBD2. The CDR3 consists of 16 residues. V was clipped by 0 bases and J by 6 bases; unmatched bases: 4. Per the germline V gene, CDR1 is SGHRS and CDR2 is YFSETQ. The CDR3 DNA reads as TGCGCCAGCAGCTTGGCTCTAGCGGGGGGCGCCGGGGAGCTGTTTTTT. It yields the protein CASSLALAGGAGELFF. Full variable domain (missing parts from reference TRBV5-1 and TRBJ2-2): KAGVTQTPRYLIKTRGQQVTLSCSPISGHRSVSWYQQTPGQGLQFLFEYFSETQRNKGNFPGRFSGRQFSNSRSEMNVSTLELGDSALYLCASSLALAGGAGELFFGEGSRLTVL.

This rearrangement joins TRBV25-1 to TRBJ2-1; D remains unclear. Germline V lookup: CDR1 MGHDK, CDR2 SYGVNS. Deletions cut 6 bases from V and 5 bases from J, with 11 bases between. CDR3 length equals 13 residues. The CDR3 spells CASRAVGHNEQFF. The CDR3 coding sequence is TGTGCCAGCAGGGCGGTGGGTCACAATGAGCAGTTCTTC.

The chain combines TRBV28 with TRBJ1-1; TRBD1 aligns across 9 bases. From germline, CDR1 is MDHEN and CDR2 SYDVKM. CDR3 size: 15 residues. The V and J ends lost 7 bases and 7 bases, in that order; junction bases with no gene match: 13. The CDR3 loop reads CASNTHTGGRNEAFF. The DNA of the CDR3 is TGTGCCAGCAATACCCATACAGGGGGCAGGAATGAAGCTTTCTTT.

The rearrangement joins TRBV19 to TRBJ1-1, with D perhaps matching TRBD1 (5 bases). V lost 3 bases, J lost 1 base, and 12 bases lay in between. In germline, CDR1 is LNHDA, CDR2 SQIVND (reference sequence). The CDR3 extends over 15 amino acids. The CDR3 DNA follows: TGTGCCAGTAGTATCCAGGGAATCGGGAACACTGAAGCTTTCTTT. This translates into CASSIQGIGNTEAFF.

The V and J genes are TRBV12-3 or TRBV12-4 and TRBJ1-1, with 7 positions matching TRBD1. Losses at the gene ends were 6 bases for V and 4 bases for J; bases not matched to a gene: 5. This CDR3 spans 13 amino acids. The CDR3 DNA is TGTGCCAGCAGGCAGGGGGTGGTCACTGAAGCTTTCTTT. It translates to CASRQGVVTEAFF.

This clone has just one count. DNA of the CDR3: TGTGCCAGCAGTGAAGAGGGGGCGCGGGGCTACACCTTC. Amino acid sequence: CASSEEGARGYTF. This chain uses TRBV2 with TRBJ1-2; 7 bases line up with TRBD1. Germline CDR1 reads SNHLY; CDR2 reads FYNNEI. The V segment lost 1 base and the J segment 8 bases; nucleotides outside the gene matches: 4. This CDR3 is built from 13 residues.

The chain combines TRBV7-3 with TRBJ2-3; 10 bases map to TRBD1. The CDR3 consists of 15 residues. Per the germline V gene, CDR1 is SGHTA and CDR2 is FQGTGA. The ends lost 5 bases at V and 3 bases at J; junction bases unmatched: 5. In DNA, the CDR3 is TGTGCCAGCAGCACGGGACAGGGGTCTACAGATACGCAGTATTTT. The encoded protein is CASSTGQGSTDTQYF.

This clone appeared a few times. V and J are TRBV7-2 and TRBJ1-2, with unresolved D. In germline, CDR1 is SGHTA, CDR2 FQGNSA. The CDR3 loop spans 13 amino acids. With 5 bases removed from V and 4 bases from J, the gap between germline ends came to 11 bases. CDR3 in DNA: TGTGCCAGCAGCCCCCTCCGGGGCTATGGCTACACCTTC. As protein: CASSPLRGYGYTF.